This T cell receptor (beta chain) was captured in a study of cytomegalovirus exposure and HLA in healthy donors. Overall study context: It was reported in a later analysis that the 90 to 150 validation repertoires used the same platform as the approximately 600 first-cohort repertoires. Study-wide results and limits: The majority of TCR sequences were rare, yet some public TCRs appeared in many donors. Specificity of three CMV-associated chains for CMV antigens was verified in vitro.

This CDR3 has 15 amino acids. Trimming removed 5 bases from V and 5 bases from J, with 18 bases in between. Looked up from germline, CDR1 is MDHEN and CDR2 is SYDVKM. This clone has only a few counts. Its antigen is undetermined. Sequenced by immunoSEQ multiplex PCR; TCRdb stores in-frame clones only, minus some. In the table there are approximately 110,000 clones, over 90% of which are singletons. The chain links TRBV28 to TRBJ2-5; TRBD2 might be the D (6 bases). Sequences were obtained from PBMCs. The sequence derives from a woman aged 18-29 years in good health and CMV-seronegative. CDR3 sequence reads: CASSPFGGRSETQYF. For the CDR3, the DNA is TGTGCCAGCAGTCCGTTTGGGGGGAGGAGTGAGACCCAGTACTTC.